Listed here is a single TCR beta chain. Data came from immunoSEQ multiplex PCR; TCRdb stores just in-frame clones and leaves some out. The sample contains some 320,000 clones, around four fifths of which appear only once. The data derive from a study of Ad26.COV2.S vaccination and SARS-CoV-2 variants. As to treatment: 15 to 20 received Ad26.COV2.S at low or high dose, single or two shots; roughly five received placebo; per-sample allocation not given. Day 63 after the first vaccine or placebo injection was the time point for sampling. The germline V and J ends were trimmed by 8 bases and 8 bases, with 19 bases remaining between them. The CDR3 runs to 14 residues.

This TCR was recovered from a person aged 18 to 59 who received the Ad26.COV2.S COVID-19 vaccine or a placebo. The sequences come from peripheral blood, collected in a trial of Ad26.COV2.S vaccine versus placebo. The chain is built from TRBV23-1 and TRBJ2-1, with D unclear. TRBV23-1 is an open reading frame, and its role is uncertain. This chain's CDR3 is CASRPGRKIDEQFF. The CDR3 nucleotides read TGCGCCAGCCGCCCAGGACGGAAAATAGATGAGCAGTTCTTC.